What follows describes a single TCR beta chain. The sample belongs to a study of cytomegalovirus exposure and HLA in healthy donors. Generated by immunoSEQ multiplex PCR, the TCRdb table keeps only in-frame clones and is missing some. The sample consists of about 44,000 clones, approximately 94% of them appearing once. Germline CDR1 reads MGHRA; CDR2 reads YSYEKL. This CDR3 region has 15 residues. Unmatched junction bases numbered 8, after V lost 5 bases and J lost 6 bases. The sequence was obtained from a woman aged 18-29 years in good health and CMV-seronegative. Sequenced material: PBMCs. The rearrangement uses TRBV4-1 and TRBJ2-2; TRBD1 matches at 8 bases. Written as DNA, the CDR3 is TGCGCCAGCAGCTCCTGGACAGGGATGGCCGGGGAGCTGTTTTTT. Encoded protein: CASSSWTGMAGELFF.